A selection of T cell receptor beta chains follows, all from one sample in a study of beta chain features in type 1 diabetes. Profiled with immunoSEQ multiplex PCR; TCRdb holds only in-frame clones, not every one. The table has some 660,000 clones, about 14% seen once. Sequencing was performed on naive CD4+ T cells from blood. Every receptor here comes from a man younger than 35 with type 1 diabetes. The CDR3 runs from the conserved cysteine through the conserved F or W. A D gene is named only where the DNA matches it firmly. A row's size may be missing; if present it is once, few, many or a size class.

. TRBJ1-6 TRBV19 . TGTGCCAGCAACCGGGACATACGTAATTCACCCCTCCACTTT CASNRDIRNSPLHF
few TRBJ1-6 TRBV7-3 . TGTGCCAGCAGCGTAGGGGGTGGACCCCTCCACTTT CASSVGGGPLHF
. TRBJ2-3 TRBV4-1 . TGCGCCAGCAGCCAAGAGGGGGGGCGGCTAGGTACGCAGTATTTT CASSQEGGRLGTQYF
. TRBJ1-2 TRBV7-2 . TGTGCCAGTCGGGACCGCCCCGGGGAAAACTATGGCTACACCTTC CASRDRPGENYGYTF
. TRBJ2-1 TRBV9 TRBD2 TGTGCCAGCAGCGCCCTTAGCGGGGTGACCTACAATGAGCAGTTCTTC CASSALSGVTYNEQFF
few TRBJ2-6 TRBV7-2 . TGTGCCAGCAGCTTAGCTAGCTCTGGGGCCAACGTCCTGACTTTC CASSLASSGANVLTF
. TRBJ2-1 TRBV5-4 TRBD2 TGTGCCAGCAGACCCACGCGGGGGGGCTCCTACAATGAGCAGTTCTTC CASRPTRGGSYNEQFF
. TRBJ2-7 TRBV23-1 TRBD1 TGCGCCAGCAGTCACCTAGGACAGGGAGGTTGGTACTTC CASSHLGQGGWYF
few TRBJ2-7 TRBV30 TRBD1 TGTGCCTGGAGCAGGGACAGGGGAAACGAGCAGTACTTC CAWSRDRGNEQYF
few TRBJ2-5 TRBV30 . TGTGCCTGGAGTGTACTCTTCCAAGAGACCCAGTACTTC CAWSVLFQETQYF
. TRBJ2-7 TRBV2 . TGTGCCAGCAGGTCGACCCCCCGGCAGTACTTC CASRSTPRQYF
. TRBJ1-1 TRBV5-4 TRBD1 TGTGCCAGCAGGGTCGGGACAGGGGGGACGGACACTGAAGCTTTCTTT CASRVGTGGTDTEAFF
. TRBJ1-5 TRBV7-9 . TGTGCCAGCAGCCTCCAAGACTATCAGCCCCAGCATTTT CASSLQDYQPQHF
few TRBJ2-7 TRBV30 TRBD1 TGTGCCTGGTTCAGGGGGCCGTCGGGGCAGTACTTC CAWFRGPSGQYF
few TRBJ2-7 TRBV30 TRBD1 TGTGCCTGGAGTGGTGTCCGGGACAGGTTCTACGAGCAGTACTTC CAWSGVRDRFYEQYF
few TRBJ2-4 TRBV30 . TGTGCCTGGAGTCTACAAATACAGGACATTCAGTACTTC CAWSLQIQDIQYF
. TRBJ2-5 TRBV7-2 . TGTGCCAGCAGCGTATACTCACAGCTTACAGAGACCCAGTACTTC CASSVYSQLTETQYF
few TRBJ2-2 TRBV7-2 TRBD2 TGTGCCAGCAGCTTAGTCGGCGGGAGCCCCCTCCCCGGGGAGCTGTTTTTT CASSLVGGSPLPGELFF
few TRBJ1-4 TRBV27 . TGTGCCAGCAGTTTCAGAGCAGTTAATGAAAAACTGTTTTTT CASSFRAVNEKLFF
few TRBJ1-2 TRBV9 TRBD1 TGTGCCAGCAGCGGACAGGGGGTTTTCGATGGCTACACCTTC CASSGQGVFDGYTF
. TRBJ2-3 TRBV6-4 . TGTGCCAGCAGTGTTTGGCGGGGCAGCACAGATACGCAGTATTTT CASSVWRGSTDTQYF
. TRBJ1-1 TRBV29-1 . TGCAGCGTTCAGGGGAGCACAGGCGGCACTGAAGCTTTCTTT CSVQGSTGGTEAFF
. TRBJ2-7 TRBV7-8 TRBD1 TGTGCCAGCAGCCCCCGACAGGGGGACGAGCAGTACTTC CASSPRQGDEQYF
few TRBJ1-1 TRBV27 . TGTGCCAGCAGTTTGGAGGGATGGAACACTGAAGCTTTCTTT CASSLEGWNTEAFF
few TRBJ1-6 TRBV6-5 TRBD1 TGTGCCAGCCACAGGGTAGGGGGCGGATCACCCCTCCACTTT CASHRVGGGSPLHF
few TRBJ2-1 TRBV29-1 TRBD1 TGCAGCGTGATGGACAGGGGCTCCTACAATGAGCAGTTCTTC CSVMDRGSYNEQFF
. TRBJ2-7 TRBV4-3 . TGCGCCAGCAGCCAAGAGTTGGCCCAAAGGGGTTGGTACTTC CASSQELAQRGWYF
. TRBJ1-6 TRBV6-6 TRBD1 TGTGCCAGCAGTTATACAGGGGCTTTTTCACCCCTCCACTTT CASSYTGAFSPLHF